The T cell receptor (beta chain) described here comes from a study of regulatory T cells in long-lasting Graves disease. This clonotype was seen ten or more times. The time point is: persistent/refractory GD, antithyroid drugs over 5 years with positive TRAb. The authors made the TCR library using RNA they extracted from PBMCs. Arm-PCR of CDR3 regions and iRepertoire HTBI primers were the basis on which TCR beta libraries were built. One entry per CDR3 protein results from TCRdb running MiXCR on the multiplex PCR reads. The sample carries fewer than 600,000 distinct CDR3 sequences, 22% recorded once. Sample: peripheral blood mononuclear cells (PBMCs), taken when the disease was refractory, from a patient treated with antithyroid drugs. The TCR sequence derives from a female donor with Graves disease.

CDR3 in DNA: TGTGCCAGCAGTTTCTCTCCGGGACAGGGGGGATCACCCCTCCACTTT. Protein sequence: CASSFSPGQGGSPLHF. The chain carries TRBV6-5 and TRBJ1-6, with TRBD1 identical over 11 bases. The CDR3 extends over 16 amino acids. The ends lost 4 bases at V and 10 bases at J; junction bases unmatched: 9. CDR1 and CDR2 from the germline V gene are MNHEY and SVGAGI.